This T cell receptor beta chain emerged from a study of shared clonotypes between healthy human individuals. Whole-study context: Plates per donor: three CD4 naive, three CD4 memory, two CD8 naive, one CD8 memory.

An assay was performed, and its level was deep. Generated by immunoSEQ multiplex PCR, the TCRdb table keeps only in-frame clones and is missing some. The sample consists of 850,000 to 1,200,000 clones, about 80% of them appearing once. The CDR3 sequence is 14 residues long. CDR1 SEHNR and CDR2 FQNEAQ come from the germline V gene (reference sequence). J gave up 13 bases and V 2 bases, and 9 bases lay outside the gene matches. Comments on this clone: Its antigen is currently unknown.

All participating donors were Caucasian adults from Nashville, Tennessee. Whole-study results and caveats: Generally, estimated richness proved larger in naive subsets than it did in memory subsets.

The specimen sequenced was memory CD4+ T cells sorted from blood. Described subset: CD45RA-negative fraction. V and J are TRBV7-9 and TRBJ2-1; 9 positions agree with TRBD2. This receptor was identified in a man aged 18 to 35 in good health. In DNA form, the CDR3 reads TGTGCCAGCAGCTTAACAGGCGGGGGGGCCTCCCAGTTCTTC. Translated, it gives CASSLTGGGASQFF.